This record covers a single TCR beta chain. Its binding antigen is unknown. Per-base quality was not reported, and no clone a single base away is much larger than it. The data are from a study of cytotoxic CD8 clonotypes in ibrutinib-treated CLL (dated by TCRdb to about 2021). Looking at the study overall: The cohort had 11 relapsed/refractory and roughly 14 treatment-naive patients; under 18 were IGHV unmutated. On average, each sample yielded some 250,000 productive templates and around 98,000 productive rearrangements. Cryopreserved peripheral blood mononuclear cells were collected before treatment, at response, and at either disease progression or sustained remission. Response samples were obtained after a median of approximately eleven months of treatment, with a range of about 6 to 40 months. Partial responses were observed in about 24 patients and complete responses in 2; after a median follow-up of about 69 months, remission was maintained in 14 patients and progression was observed in about twelve. Longitudinal samples were obtainable from about 30% of the roughly 86 participants in the trial.

For TCR beta library preparation, roughly 2 micrograms of genomic DNA were extracted from the cryopreserved PBMCs. High-throughput TCR beta sequencing was performed on longitudinal blood samples from CLL patients receiving ibrutinib monotherapy. The patients took part in an open-label, single-center phase 2 trial of ibrutinib monotherapy. Study-wide conclusions, independent of this receptor: An increase in clonality was observed at ibrutinib response, with clonality remaining stable during sustained remission and falling back toward baseline at progression. Public clonotypes were rare and either shrank or stayed stable during treatment, and the rise in clonality at ibrutinib response reflected expansion of private clonotypes. Baseline clonality was found to be higher than that of age-matched healthy donors and was strongly correlated with circulating CD8+ T-cell counts. Sustained-remission and progressing patients did not have matched sampling times, and lymph node repertoires were not examined.

Each clonotype received, on average, 10x coverage in deep resolution sequencing performed on a MiSeq, where the target depth lay between 1 in 1 million and 1 in 200,000 T cells. The immunoSEQ hsTCRB Kit was used to generate the TCR beta libraries. In the source study's methods: ImmunoSEQ Data Assistant and ImmunoSEQ Analyzer were used for data analysis, and V, D and J genes were assigned according to IMGT definitions. Clonality, which ranges from 0 to 1, was calculated as one minus the normalized Shannon entropy of productive rearrangement frequencies. Public clonotype analysis was restricted to overrepresented clonotypes comprising at least 0.05% of each patient's repertoire. Thirteen age-matched healthy donor repertoires from immuneACCESS were used as controls for clonality. TCRdb holds this immuneACCESS table with in-frame rearrangements only. Some clones are missing; in checked studies, unresolved V genes explain under half, and the rest has no known cause. V and J calls and clone size come straight from that table; D and trimming were deduced from the DNA. The table for this sample lists around 15,000 clones; 65% to 70% of them were counted only once. The ten largest clones represent 18% of the sample.

CDR1 and CDR2, looked up from the germline V gene, are SGHVS and FNYEAQ. At the junction V is shortened by 3 bases and J by 7 bases, with 10 bases in between. The cysteine opens and the phenylalanine closes a CDR3 of 13 amino acids. Only CDR3 DNA remains: 39 bases, in frame from the first base. The receptor was isolated from a human donor with chronic lymphocytic leukemia. The V and J segments used are TRBV7-6 and TRBJ1-5; the D region possibly corresponds to TRBD1 (6 bases align). The input for sequencing was PBMCs, taken before ibrutinib treatment. The bases read TGTGCCAGCAGCTTGAACAGGGCCCAGCCCCAGCATTTT. Its product reads: CASSLNRAQPQHF.